This note documents a single TCR beta chain sequence. This sample stems from a study of blood T cell repertoires in COVID-19. The method was immunoSEQ multiplex PCR; TCRdb's version includes in-frame clones alone and lacks a portion of them. The top ten clones hold approximately 1.2% of a sample with around 60,000 clones, about 86% of them seen once. V was shortened by 6 bases and J by 0 bases, with 15 bases between the two germline ends. The germline gives CDR1 LNHDA, CDR2 SQIVND (reference sequence). The CDR3 totals 16 residues. The rearrangement joins TRBV19 to TRBJ1-3; D is perhaps TRBD1 (6 bases). Sequencing used peripheral blood. The source is a man in his forties or fifties with acute or convalescent COVID-19. In DNA, the CDR3 is TGTGCCAGTAGGTACCGTACAGGGAACTCTGGAAACACCATATATTTT. Translating it yields CASRYRTGNSGNTIYF.